Below, 9 T cell receptor beta chains from the same sample are listed, as sequenced in a study of T cell responses to AZD1222 COVID-19 vaccine. Data came from immunoSEQ multiplex PCR; TCRdb stores just in-frame clones and leaves some out. The sample lists 90,000 to 120,000 clones, about 93% occurring once. The sample consisted of peripheral blood, taken 28 days after the second AZD1222 dose. The receptors here all came from an adult who received the AZD1222 COVID-19 vaccine.

The J gene is TRBJ2-1, the V gene TRBV6-5, with 7 bases that match TRBD1. Germline V lookup: CDR1 MNHEY, CDR2 SVGAGI. With V trimmed by 6 bases and J by 5 bases, 10 bases remained unmatched. The CDR3 length is 15 residues. The chain's CDR3 is CASSFDRATHNEQFF. The CDR3 region has the DNA TGTGCCAGCAGCTTCGACAGGGCCACCCACAATGAGCAGTTCTTC.

V is TRBV18 and J is TRBJ2-1; D is possibly TRBD1 or TRBD2 (6 bases each). V lost 0 bases to trimming and J lost 4 bases, with 13 bases between them. The CDR3 covers 16 residues. The V gene's germline CDR1 is KGHSH and CDR2 LQKENI. The CDR3 DNA is TGTGCCAGCTCACCACCGATCACAGGGAGGTACAATGAGCAGTTCTTC. Encoded protein: CASSPPITGRYNEQFF.

This clone was seen only a few times. The chain carries TRBV9 and TRBJ1-6; D is possibly TRBD1 (6 bases). V was cut by 0 bases and J by 7 bases, with 14 bases left in between. CDR1 SGDLS and CDR2 YYNGEE come from the germline V gene. The CDR3 runs 16 residues. The chain's CDR3 is CASSVGPTGWNSPLHF. CDR3 bases: TGTGCCAGCAGCGTAGGGCCCACAGGGTGGAATTCACCCCTCCACTTT.

The gene calls are TRBV7-2 and TRBJ2-6; TRBD1 or TRBD2 may be the D gene (7 bases each). Germline-derived CDR1 and CDR2 are SGHTA and FQGNSA. The germline V and J ends were trimmed by 5 bases and 2 bases, with 19 bases remaining between them. CDR3 length: 18 amino acids. CDR3 nucleotides: TGTGCCAGCAGCCCCCAGGGGGGGCAGGTTGCTGGGGCCAACGTCCTGACTTTC. Amino acids: CASSPQGGQVAGANVLTF.

This clone has only one observation. V usage is TRBV3-1 (or the pseudogene TRBV3-2) and J usage is TRBJ2-1, with TRBD2 matching 9 bases. CDR1 and CDR2 (germline): LGHDT, YNNKEL (reference sequence). The CDR3 consists of 14 residues. Trimming cost V 4 bases and J 10 bases; bases outside gene matches: 8. CDR3 protein: CASSPLAGAAEQFF. CDR3 DNA: TGTGCCAGCAGCCCCTTAGCGGGAGCGGCGGAGCAGTTCTTC.

This clone was observed once. This chain joins TRBV5-6 and TRBJ1-5; D uncertain. The V gene's germline CDR1 is SGHDT and CDR2 YYEEEE. This CDR3 comprises 15 residues. V lost 2 bases and J lost 3, with 12 bases in between. The CDR3 reads CASSFRGSYNQPQHF. The DNA of the CDR3 is TGTGCCAGCAGCTTCAGAGGGAGCTACAATCAGCCCCAGCATTTT.

This clone was found once. CDR3 sequence (DNA): TGTGCCAGCATGGGAGGGACAGGGGTCGGGTATTTT. Translated, it gives CASMGGTGVGYF. The chain is built from TRBV2 and TRBJ2-3, with 10 nucleotides matching TRBD1. The CDR3 totals 12 residues. V trimming: 7 bases; J trimming: 14 bases; junction bases outside the gene matches: 9. Germline assignment: CDR1 SNHLY and CDR2 FYNNEI.

The V and J genes are TRBV4-1 and TRBJ1-1, with D possibly matching TRBD1 (5 bases). Looked up from germline, CDR1 is MGHRA and CDR2 is YSYEKL. V shed 1 base and J shed 4 bases, with 13 bases lying between them. The CDR3 is made up of 15 amino acids. The DNA for the CDR3 is TGCGCCAGCAGCCAAGTAGGAGGGGTGGGCACTGAAGCTTTCTTT. Its protein product is CASSQVGGVGTEAFF.

The chain uses TRBV28 and TRBJ2-4, with D perhaps matching TRBD1 or TRBD2 (6 bases each). The CDR3 length is 19 residues. Per germline, CDR1 MDHEN and CDR2 SYDVKM. V was shortened by 5 bases and J by 2 bases, with 25 bases between the two germline ends. The CDR3 nucleotides read TGTGCCAGCAGTCCTTCTCACCTCATCGGGGGCGGAACCAAAAACATTCAGTACTTC. Translated, it gives CASSPSHLIGGGTKNIQYF.